Included here is one T cell receptor (beta chain) sequence, with context. Its target is not known. The CDR3 is 14 amino acids. CDR1 KGHDR and CDR2 SFDVKD come from the germline V gene. The V gene lost 5 bases and the J gene lost 7 bases, with 16 bases spanning the gap. This record belongs to a study of T-cell reconstitution after alpha-beta-depleted transplantation in children. Whole-study findings and limits: Elevated TCRbeta diversity at day 60 was traced, in some patients, to surviving recipient T cells and thymic progenitors. Several hundred expanded graft clones reportedly gave rise to the alpha-beta T cells present about two months after transplant.

TCRbeta library preparation incorporated unique molecular identifiers. Each CDR3 protein gets one entry after TCRdb re-called the PCR reads with MiXCR. The sample consists of about 210,000 distinct CDR3 sequences, approximately 15% of them appearing once. This chain links TRBV24-1 with TRBJ2-5, with TRBD2 as a possible D gene (7 bases). The TCR was taken from a male patient aged 2-15 years who had a stem cell transplant for acute lymphoblastic leukemia, so the T cells may come from the graft donor. Material: PBMCs, mostly from graft donor cells, obtained 360 days after TCRalphabeta/CD19-depleted stem cell transplant. This chain's CDR3 is CATSGAGRGGTQYF. The CDR3 nucleotides are TGTGCCACCAGTGGAGCGGGGCGAGGGGGGACCCAGTACTTC.